One sample yielded the 11 T cell receptor beta chains listed below, sequenced in a study of regulatory T cells in long-lasting Graves disease. Construction of the TCR beta libraries employed iRepertoire HTBI primers in conjunction with Arm-PCR of CDR3 regions. TCRdb reanalysed the multiplex PCR reads using MiXCR and keeps one entry per CDR3 protein. The sample lists 420,000 or so distinct CDR3 sequences; 15% to 20% were seen once. Time point given: newly diagnosed GD, antithyroid drugs for less than 3 months. Extracted PBMC RNA gave rise to the TCR library. In addition, the sample was reused for a study of T cells in Graves' hyperthyroidism and ophthalmopathy.

Material: peripheral blood mononuclear cells (PBMCs), obtained at new diagnosis, from a patient treated with antithyroid drugs. These receptors all stem from a woman aged 18-29 years with Graves disease.

Many counts were recorded for this clonotype. J is TRBJ2-1 and V is TRBV12-3 or TRBV12-4; TRBD2 agrees at 12 bases. The CDR3 is 15 amino acids. The junction had 2 bases not matched to a gene; V was cut back by 3 bases and J by 5 bases. The CDR3: CASSFGLAGHNEQFF. The CDR3 DNA is TGTGCCAGCAGTTTTGGACTAGCGGGACACAATGAGCAGTTCTTC.

The chain is built from TRBV7-2 and TRBJ1-1, with D unresolved. The CDR3 is 14 residues long. Between the trimmed V and J ends, which lost 3 bases and 6 bases, there was a span of 14 bases. CDR1 and CDR2 from the germline V gene are SGHTA and FQGNSA. The CDR3 protein is CASSLKLYSSEAFF. CDR3 DNA: TGTGCCAGCAGCTTGAAACTTTACTCTTCTGAAGCTTTCTTT.

This clonotype was seen ten or more times. The genes are TRBV27 and TRBJ2-1; TRBD1 matches 7 bases. After removal of 4 bases from V and 5 bases from J, the junction contained 5 bases not matched to a gene. CDR3 size: 14 residues. CDR1 is MNHEY, CDR2 SMNVEV, per germline (reference sequence). The CDR3 loop reads CASSSEGQHNEQFF. Written as DNA, the CDR3 is TGTGCCAGCAGTTCCGAGGGACAGCACAATGAGCAGTTCTTC.

The chain uses TRBV20-1 and TRBJ2-7; a weak D match, TRBD2 (7 bases). The V gene lost 2 bases and the J gene lost 5 bases, with 28 bases spanning the gap. The CDR3 sequence is 18 residues long. CDR1 is DFQATT and CDR2 is SNEGSKA in the germline V gene (reference sequence). The CDR3 sequence is CSARPPGGAAGVRNEQYF. The CDR3 DNA reads TGCAGTGCTAGACCTCCCGGGGGCGCGGCGGGAGTTCGGAACGAGCAGTACTTC.

This clonotype was recorded a few times. The chain couples TRBV15 to TRBJ2-1, with TRBD2 matching 7 bases. V was clipped by 3 bases and J by 13 bases; unmatched bases: 9. This CDR3 is built from 13 residues. CDR1 and CDR2 (germline): LNHNV, YYDKDF (reference sequence). The CDR3 region has the DNA TGTGCCACCAGCAGGGGAGGGTCGGTCCGTCAGTTCTTC. It yields the protein CATSRGGSVRQFF.

The genes are TRBV7-2 and TRBJ2-4; D gene uncertain. The CDR3 contains 14 residues. The V end was cut by 1 base, the J end by 3 bases, with 7 bases between. CDR1 and CDR2 (germline): SGHTA, FQGNSA. The CDR3 sequence is CASSLGSIKNIQYF. DNA of the CDR3: TGTGCCAGCAGCTTAGGGTCCATCAAAAACATTCAGTACTTC. Full variable domain (rest looked up from reference TRBV7-2 and TRBJ2-4): GAGVSQSPSNKVTEKGKDVELRCDPISGHTALYWYRQSLGQGLEFLIYFQGNSAPDKSGLPSDRFSAERTGGSVSTLTIQRTQQEDSAVYLCASSLGSIKNIQYFGAGTRLSVL.

CDR3 sequence reads: CVSRPPASNVLTF. CDR3 DNA: TGTGTATCGCGACCTCCGGCTTCCAACGTCCTGACTTTC. This sequence joins TRBV6-1 and TRBJ2-6; D ambiguous. The CDR3 is 13 residues long. Germline CDR1 and CDR2: MNHNS and SASEGT.

The CDR3 here is CASSIWLAGVNSYNEQFF. In nucleotides, the CDR3 is TGTGCCAGTAGTATTTGGCTAGCGGGAGTTAATTCCTACAATGAGCAGTTCTTC. The chain is built from TRBV19 and TRBJ2-1; 10 positions match TRBD2. V trimming: 3 bases; J trimming: 1 base; junction bases outside the gene matches: 9. CDR3 length: 18 amino acids. Germline V gene lookup returns CDR1 LNHDA and CDR2 SQIVND (reference sequence). The full variable domain, its missing parts supplied by reference TRBV19 and TRBJ2-1, is DGGITQSPKYLFRKEGQNVTLSCEQNLNHDAMYWYRQDPGQGLRLIYYSQIVNDFQKGDIAEGYSVSREKKESFPLTVTSAQKNPTAFYLCASSIWLAGVNSYNEQFFGPGTRLTVL.

This clonotype was counted ten times or more. J is TRBJ1-1 and V is TRBV2; D ambiguous. Per germline, CDR1 SNHLY and CDR2 FYNNEI. The CDR3 spans 14 residues. Trimming shortened V by 2 bases and J by 1 base, and 8 bases separated the two germline ends. The CDR3 loop is CASSELTRNTEAFF. The CDR3 nucleotides are TGTGCCAGCAGTGAATTAACAAGGAACACTGAAGCTTTCTTT.

As to this clonotype: One base away lies a much larger clone, so this may be a sequencing read error. V is TRBV13 and J is TRBJ2-3; 8 bases are shared with TRBD2. The CDR3 length is 16 residues. Germline loops: CDR1 PRHDT, CDR2 FYEKMQ (reference sequence). V lost 5 bases to trimming and J lost 0 bases; unmatched junction nucleotides: 7. The CDR3 DNA reads TGTGCCAGCAGCCCCCGGGCTAGCGGGAGCACAGATACGCAGTATTTT. Translating it yields CASSPRASGSTDTQYF.

This clonotype was seen a handful of times. The chain joins TRBV20-1 to TRBJ1-1; a weak D match, TRBD1 (5 bases). The CDR3 extends over 12 amino acids. Germline CDR1 reads DFQATT; CDR2 reads SNEGSKA (reference sequence). V was trimmed by 6 bases and J by 5 bases, leaving 13 bases between them. Written as DNA, the CDR3 is TGCAGTGCAGGGACGGGAGTTACTGAAGCTTTCTTT. Its protein is CSAGTGVTEAFF.